This T cell receptor beta chain originates from a study of shared clonotypes between healthy human individuals. Produced via immunoSEQ multiplex PCR; TCRdb's table is partial and in-frame only. This table holds roughly 500,000 clones, 78% found once. This CDR3 has 13 residues. Germline loops: CDR1 SGHVS, CDR2 FQNEAQ. V was trimmed by 1 base and J by 4 bases, leaving 5 bases between them. V gene TRBV7-8 combines with J gene TRBJ1-5; D call uncertain. Sequenced: PBMCs. The TCR was taken from a woman in her forties in good health. Some clones in this sample may be carry-over from other donors' samples. The CDR3 protein is CASSLVWNQPQHF. The CDR3 nucleotides read TGTGCCAGCAGCTTAGTGTGGAATCAGCCCCAGCATTTT.